The 18 T cell receptor beta chains presented below share a single source sample, sequenced in a study of circulating CD8 cells and anti-PD-1 response in melanoma (dated by TCRdb to the early 2020s). Sequencing was performed on a NextSeq 500. The QIAseq Immune Repertoire RNA Library Kit, Human TCR Panel, was used to prepare TCR libraries from around 14 ng of total RNA. TCRdb reprocessed the public reads (quality trimming at Q25 with fastp, clone calling with MiXCR) and kept in-frame beta chains. One record per CDR3 amino acid sequence lists the most common genes and DNA. The table for this sample lists over a thousand distinct CDR3 sequences; around 6.9% of them were counted only once. About 15% of the sample goes to the ten largest clones. A BD FACSAria II cell sorter was used to sort four subsets, defined by PD-1 and/or TIGIT, from live CD3+CD8+TCRalphabeta+ cells. Sequences were derived from CD8+ T cells from PBMCs, sampled at baseline or after one month of anti-PD-1 therapy (not recorded which). The receptor set was obtained from a human donor with melanoma.

By share, this clonotype counts as large. The genes are TRBV23-1 and TRBJ2-2; 7 nucleotides match TRBD1. TRBV23-1 is noted as an ORF with a role that remains uncertain. The CDR3 covers 16 residues. The J segment lost 3 bases and the V segment lost 3 bases, leaving 7 bases of the junction unmatched. The CDR3 nucleotides read TGCGCCAGCAGTCACTCGGGACAGTTTGACACCGGGGAGCTGTTTTTT. This translates into CASSHSGQFDTGELFF.

In its sample, this clonotype is medium-sized. The CDR3 loop reads CASSQLELAGGPETNEQFF. The CDR3, as DNA: TGCGCCAGCAGTCAATTGGAACTAGCGGGGGGGCCAGAAACCAATGAGCAGTTCTTC. The J gene is TRBJ2-1, the V gene TRBV23-1, with 13 positions matching TRBD2. TRBV23-1 is given ORF status, its function remaining uncertain. The V gene end was trimmed by 1 base and the J gene end by 6 bases; junction bases not matched to a gene: 12. This CDR3 region has 19 residues.

By its share, this clonotype is medium-sized. The rearrangement joins TRBV29-1 to TRBJ2-2, with D perhaps matching TRBD2 (5 bases). The CDR3 is 12 residues long. V lost 5 bases, J lost 6 bases, and 10 bases lay in between. The germline V gene has CDR1 SQVTM and CDR2 ANQGSEA. This CDR3 reads CSVSWGAGELFF. As DNA, the CDR3 is TGCAGCGTTTCTTGGGGAGCCGGGGAGCTGTTTTTT.

By share of the sample, this clonotype is medium-sized (0.01 to 0.1%). V and J are TRBV28 and TRBJ1-5; possibly TRBD1 for D (6 bases). The CDR3 is made up of 14 amino acids. The V gene's germline CDR1 is MDHEN and CDR2 SYDVKM. V was shortened by 6 bases and J by 3 bases, with 12 bases between the two germline ends. The CDR3 DNA sequence: TGTGCCAGCAGCCGGCCAGGGGACAATCAGCCCCAGCATTTT. Translated, it gives CASSRPGDNQPQHF.

This clonotype ranks as large. This chain joins TRBV20-1 and TRBJ1-6, with D unresolved. Germline-derived CDR1 and CDR2 are DFQATT and SNEGSKA (reference sequence). This CDR3 region has 17 residues. V lost 1 base and J 10 bases, leaving 23 bases between the germline ends. The CDR3 DNA follows: TGCAGTGCTAGAGGCACCCTCGACGGACGGTTAGGATCACCCCTCCACTTT. It translates to CSARGTLDGRLGSPLHF.

There are a few counts of this clonotype. This chain uses TRBV12-3 or TRBV12-4 with TRBJ2-1, with D perhaps TRBD1 (6 bases). The V end was cut by 5 bases, the J end by 8 bases, with 10 bases between. This CDR3 region has 12 residues. CDR3 nucleotide sequence: TGTGCCAGCAGTCAACAGGGCTATGAGCAGTTCTTC. It encodes CASSQQGYEQFF.

In its sample, this clonotype is medium-sized. The chain uses TRBV11-1 and TRBJ1-3; D unclear. The CDR3 is 14 residues long. From germline, CDR1 is SGHAT and CDR2 FQDESV (reference sequence). Deletions cut 6 bases from V and 4 bases from J, with 13 bases between. The CDR3 sequence: CASSSLSGGNTIYF. The CDR3 DNA is TGTGCCAGCAGTTCCTTATCCGGAGGAAACACCATATATTTT.

In its sample, this clonotype ranks as large (0.1 to 1%). The chain has TRBV19 and TRBJ2-1; TRBD2 aligns across 11 bases. Germline-derived CDR1 and CDR2 are LNHDA and SQIVND (reference sequence). V lost 1 base and J lost 6; bases outside the gene matches: 2. CDR3 length: 15 residues. The CDR3 region is CASSIVGTSGNEQFF. DNA for the CDR3: TGTGCCAGTAGTATAGTGGGGACTAGCGGCAATGAGCAGTTCTTC.

This clonotype is deemed large. The J gene is TRBJ1-1, the V gene TRBV21-1; TRBD1 is taken as the D call from the table, unchecked against the DNA. TRBV21-1 constitutes a pseudogene. The CDR3 is 13 amino acids. This CDR3 reads CASSKWGPTEAFF. Here the CDR3 DNA reads TGTGCCAGCAGCAAATGGGGGCCCACTGAAGCTTTCTTT.

Judged by abundance, this clonotype is medium-sized. The chain uses TRBV7-9 and TRBJ2-2, with a possible D match to TRBD1 (5 bases). CDR1 is SEHNR, CDR2 FQNEAQ, per germline (reference sequence). The length of the CDR3 is 15 residues. The ends were cut back, 3 bases at V and 4 bases at J, with 12 bases in the middle. CDR3 in amino acids: CASSFQTGSTGELFF. CDR3 coding DNA: TGTGCCAGCAGCTTCCAAACAGGATCCACCGGGGAGCTGTTTTTT.

This clonotype rates as medium-sized (0.01 to 0.1%). The chain employs TRBV28 and TRBJ2-7; D not certain. This CDR3 spans 11 amino acids. Trimming removed 4 bases at V and 3 bases at J, with 4 bases between. Germline V lookup: CDR1 MDHEN, CDR2 SYDVKM. The CDR3 here is CASSSLYEQYF. CDR3 in DNA: TGTGCCAGCAGTTCCCTCTACGAGCAGTACTTC.

This clonotype is labeled as medium-sized. The chain uses TRBV20-1 and TRBJ2-7; possible D gene TRBD1, 6 bases. Trimming took off 6 bases at V and 0 bases at J, with 9 bases between the two ends. CDR3 length: 12 amino acids. The germline CDR1 and CDR2 sequences are DFQATT and SNEGSKA (reference sequence). The chain's CDR3 is CSARDTSYEQYF. The CDR3 nucleotides read TGCAGTGCCCGGGACACCTCCTACGAGCAGTACTTC.

By sample share, this clonotype is large. The genes are TRBV9 and TRBJ1-2; D remains ambiguous. Germline V CDR1 and CDR2: SGDLS, YYNGEE. V lost 0 bases and J 2 bases, leaving 11 bases between the germline ends. This CDR3 region has 15 residues. The CDR3 reads CASSVEQGMNYGYTF. The CDR3, as DNA: TGTGCCAGCAGCGTAGAACAAGGAATGAACTATGGCTACACCTTC. Looking up the rest from reference TRBV9 and TRBJ1-2 gives the full variable domain: DSGVTQTPKHLITATGQRVTLRCSPRSGDLSVYWYQQSLDQGLQFLIQYYNGEERAKGNILERFSAQQFPDLHSELNLSSLELGDSALYFCASSVEQGMNYGYTFGSGTRLTVV.

Sample share makes this clonotype medium-sized (0.01 to 0.1%). This sequence joins TRBV20-1 and TRBJ2-7, with unresolved D. CDR1 and CDR2 from the germline V gene are DFQATT and SNEGSKA (reference sequence). The V and J ends lost 0 bases and 3 bases respectively, with 9 bases between them. The CDR3 runs to 13 residues. The DNA of the CDR3 is TGCAGTGCTAGAGATCAGTTCAGCTACGAGCAGTACTTC. Protein product: CSARDQFSYEQYF.

This clonotype is deemed medium-sized (0.01 to 0.1%). V gene TRBV10-3 combines with J gene TRBJ2-7; no firm D call. The CDR3 runs to 11 residues. V was shortened by 10 bases and J by 6 bases, with 13 bases between the two germline ends. Germline lookup yields CDR1 ENHRY and CDR2 SYGVKD. The CDR3 is CATRQAPEQYF. The CDR3 nucleotides are TGTGCCACCCGCCAAGCGCCCGAGCAGTACTTC.

This clonotype is large by share. The genes are TRBV5-6 and TRBJ2-7, with D unclear. CDR1 is SGHDT and CDR2 is YYEEEE in the germline V gene. The CDR3 runs 13 residues. V was pared by 4 bases and J by 4 bases, with 12 bases between. CDR3 loop: CASSPSTLYEQYF. The CDR3 DNA is TGTGCCAGCAGCCCTTCGACACTATACGAGCAGTACTTC.

This clonotype was seen only once. A clone one base away is much larger, so this may be a read error. This chain connects TRBV28 to TRBJ2-7; D is undetermined. The length of the CDR3 is 11 residues. The V end was cut by 2 bases, the J end by 7 bases, with 6 bases between. The germline V gene has CDR1 MDHEN and CDR2 SYDVKM. This CDR3 reads CASSLDYEQYF. CDR3 in DNA: TGTGCCAGCAGTTTAGATTATGAGCAGTACTTC.

V gene TRBV7-2 combines with J gene TRBJ1-1; 7 bases map to TRBD1. This CDR3 comprises 15 residues. The trim removed 0 bases at V and 1 base at J, leaving 2 bases unmatched. Germline values: CDR1 SGHTA, CDR2 FQGNSA. The CDR3 loop reads CASSLAGGQNTEAFF. In nucleotides, the CDR3 is TGTGCCAGCAGCTTAGCAGGGGGCCAGAACACTGAAGCTTTCTTT. The full variable domain, completed using reference TRBV7-2 and TRBJ1-1, is GAGVSQSPSNKVTEKGKDVELRCDPISGHTALYWYRQSLGQGLEFLIYFQGNSAPDKSGLPSDRFSAERTGGSVSTLTIQRTQQEDSAVYLCASSLAGGQNTEAFFGQGTRLTVV.